Presented here are 22 T cell receptor beta chains from one specimen sequenced in a study of regulatory T cells in long-lasting Graves disease. The time point: persistent/refractory GD, antithyroid drugs over 5 years with positive TRAb. Following extraction of RNA from PBMCs, that RNA was used to make the TCR library. Relying on iRepertoire HTBI primers and Arm-PCR of CDR3 regions, the team built TCR beta libraries. Via MiXCR, TCRdb re-called the multiplex PCR reads, giving one row per CDR3 protein. The data contain about 430,000 distinct CDR3 sequences, under 25% of them singletons. The sequencing here drew on peripheral blood mononuclear cells (PBMCs), taken when the disease was refractory, from a patient treated with antithyroid drugs. The receptors derive from a female donor with Graves disease.

J is TRBJ1-4 and V is TRBV6-1, with a weak D call TRBD1 (5 bases). Germline V gives CDR1 MNHNS, CDR2 SASEGT. This CDR3 has 15 amino acids. The ends were cut back, 6 bases at V and 0 bases at J, with 11 bases in the middle. CDR3 DNA sequence: TGTGCCAGCAGGACACAGGAAGCAACTAATGAAAAACTGTTTTTT. Its translation is CASRTQEATNEKLFF.

This clonotype has more than one count but fewer than ten. The chain is built from TRBV20-1 and TRBJ1-5, with a weak D call TRBD1 (5 bases). The CDR3 is made up of 11 amino acids. The germline V gene has CDR1 DFQATT and CDR2 SNEGSKA (reference sequence). Trimming stripped 1 base from V and 9 bases from J, with 7 bases between. CDR3 residues: CSARAGRPQHF. The CDR3 DNA reads as TGCAGTGCTAGAGCGGGACGGCCCCAGCATTTT.

The chain has TRBV10-3 and TRBJ2-1, with 13 bases that match TRBD2. This CDR3 is 15 amino acids long. With 4 bases clipped from V and 6 bases from J, the junction kept 3 bases outside the gene matches. Germline CDR1 and CDR2: ENHRY and SYGVKD. The CDR3 bases are TGTGCCATCAGTGTCGGGACTAGCGGGATCAATGAGCAGTTCTTC. It encodes CAISVGTSGINEQFF.

Turning to this clonotype: This may come from a read error, since a much larger clone is one base off. V gene TRBV20-1 combines with J gene TRBJ2-2, with D possibly being TRBD1 (6 bases). Germline assignment: CDR1 DFQATT and CDR2 SNEGSKA (reference sequence). The CDR3 is made up of 12 amino acids. The CDR3 loop is CSAQRTDGELLF. CDR3 bases: TGCAGTGCCCAAAGGACAGACGGGGAGCTGCTTTTT.

The rearrangement uses TRBV4-1 and TRBJ2-7, with 8 positions matching TRBD2. CDR1 and CDR2 from the germline V gene are MGHRA and YSYEKL. The CDR3 contains 16 residues. Unmatched junction bases numbered 13, after V lost 4 bases and J lost 5 bases. CDR3 sequence: CASSPRTAGVRNEQYF. The CDR3 DNA follows: TGCGCCAGCAGCCCTAGGACAGCGGGAGTAAGGAACGAGCAGTACTTC.

This clonotype appeared a single time. A much larger clonotype is one base distant, so this may be a read error. The chain is built from TRBV3-1 and TRBJ1-4; a weak D match, TRBD1 (5 bases). The CDR3 contains 14 residues. Germline loops: CDR1 LGHDT, CDR2 YNNKEL (reference sequence). CDR3 coding DNA: TGTGCCAGCAGCCAAGGGGACGGAGATGAAAAACTGCTTTTT. Translated: CASSQGDGDEKLLF. The variable domain in full, completed from reference TRBV3-1 and TRBJ1-4, reads DTAVSQTPKYLVTQMGNDKSIKCEQNLGHDTMYWYKQDSKKFLKIMFSYNNKELIINETVPNRFSPKSPDKAHLNLHINSLELGDSAVYFCASSQGDGDEKLLFGSGTQLSVL.

This clonotype was observed at least ten times. The rearrangement links TRBV7-9 to TRBJ2-5; tentative D call: TRBD1 (5 bases). Germline loops: CDR1 SEHNR, CDR2 FQNEAQ (reference sequence). The CDR3 runs 17 residues. V lost 2 bases, J lost 11 bases, and 27 bases lay in between. CDR3 region: CASSLSPRVDGKLFQYF. In DNA form, the CDR3 reads TGTGCCAGCAGCTTATCTCCCAGGGTCGATGGGAAGTTGTTTCAGTACTTC. Supplemented by reference TRBV7-9 and TRBJ2-5, the full variable domain reads DTGVSQNPRHKITKRGQNVTFRCDPISEHNRLYWYRQTLGQGPEFLTYFQNEAQLEKSRLLSDRFSAERPKGSFSTLEIQRTEQGDSAMYLCASSLSPRVDGKLFQYFGPGTRLLVL.

This clonotype was seen repeatedly, ten times or more. V usage is TRBV15 and J usage is TRBJ2-7; D unclear. Looked up from germline, CDR1 is LNHNV and CDR2 is YYDKDF (reference sequence). This CDR3 has 15 amino acids. Trimming removed 0 bases from V and 2 bases from J, with 11 bases in between. In DNA, the CDR3 is TGTGCCACCAGCAGAGATTCGGCAGGCCCCTACGAGCAGTACTTC. This encodes CATSRDSAGPYEQYF.

This clonotype was observed at least ten times. The rearrangement joins TRBV18 to TRBJ2-7, with D maybe TRBD1 (5 bases). V was trimmed by 5 bases and J by 2 bases, leaving 13 bases between them. The CDR3 runs 14 residues. Germline V gives CDR1 KGHSH, CDR2 LQKENI. The CDR3 sequence is CASSLQGRAYEQYF. The CDR3 DNA follows: TGTGCCAGCTCATTGCAGGGAAGGGCCTACGAGCAGTACTTC.

This clonotype was counted ten times or more. The chain couples TRBV28 to TRBJ2-7; 11 bases are shared with TRBD1. There are 14 residues in the CDR3. After removal of 11 bases from V and 1 base from J, the junction contained 7 bases not matched to a gene. The germline gives CDR1 MDHEN, CDR2 SYDVKM. Here the CDR3 reads CAASGTGGSYEQYF. CDR3 bases: TGTGCCGCCTCCGGGACAGGGGGTTCCTACGAGCAGTACTTC.

This clonotype was counted only a few times. This chain joins TRBV12-3 or TRBV12-4 and TRBJ1-3, with TRBD1 as a possible D gene (5 bases). There are 14 residues in the CDR3. The V and J ends lost 3 bases and 4 bases respectively, with 10 bases between them. The CDR3 spells CASSFSRVGNTIYF. The CDR3 coding sequence is TGTGCCAGCAGTTTCAGCAGGGTCGGAAACACCATATATTTT.

There are many counts of this clonotype. This chain connects TRBV12-3 or TRBV12-4 to TRBJ2-7; 8 bases map to TRBD2. With 6 bases clipped from V and 6 bases from J, the junction kept 13 bases outside the gene matches. The CDR3 spans 15 residues. This chain's CDR3 is CASRPGLGDFGEQYF. CDR3 nucleotides: TGTGCCAGCAGGCCGGGACTAGGCGATTTTGGCGAGCAGTACTTC.

Ten or more counts support this clonotype. This chain uses TRBV7-9 with TRBJ2-7, with 11 bases identical to TRBD2. V shed 7 bases and J 2 bases; nucleotides not matched to a gene: 10. This CDR3 spans 16 amino acids. Germline-derived CDR1 and CDR2 are SEHNR and FQNEAQ (reference sequence). CDR3 DNA sequence: TGTGCCAGCACGGTTGGGACTAGCGGTTCCACCTACGAGCAGTACTTC. It translates to CASTVGTSGSTYEQYF.

The J gene is TRBJ1-5, the V gene TRBV6-2 or TRBV6-3; tentative D call: TRBD1 (5 bases). V lost 6 bases to trimming and J lost 5 bases, with 14 bases between them. Germline assignment: CDR1 MNHEY and CDR2 SVGEGT. The CDR3 has 14 residues. The CDR3 is CASRLQGGDQPQHF. The DNA for the CDR3 is TGTGCCAGCAGGCTCCAGGGTGGGGATCAGCCCCAGCATTTT.

This chain joins TRBV5-6 and TRBJ2-5; TRBD1 or TRBD2 may be the D gene (5 bases each). Germline V gene lookup returns CDR1 SGHDT and CDR2 YYEEEE. V lost 5 bases to trimming and J lost 5 bases, with 16 bases between them. CDR3 length: 14 amino acids. Written as DNA, the CDR3 is TGTGCCAGCAGACTCGGGACGACGGGTGAGACCCAGTACTTC. It translates to CASRLGTTGETQYF.

The J gene is TRBJ1-5, the V gene TRBV15, with D tentatively TRBD1 (5 bases). This CDR3 region has 16 residues. CDR1 is LNHNV and CDR2 is YYDKDF in the germline V gene (reference sequence). V was cut by 1 base and J by 4 bases, with 14 bases left in between. The CDR3 here is CATSRGEGLGNQPQHF. For the CDR3, the DNA is TGTGCCACCAGCAGAGGGGAGGGGCTAGGGAATCAGCCCCAGCATTTT.

This clonotype appeared many times. This chain connects TRBV28 to TRBJ2-2; 12 bases match TRBD1. This CDR3 comprises 17 residues. J lost 7 bases, V lost 4 bases, and 10 bases had no gene match. The germline CDR1 and CDR2 sequences are MDHEN and SYDVKM. The CDR3 loop reads CASSSPGQGARGGELFF. The CDR3, as DNA: TGTGCCAGCAGTTCCCCGGGACAGGGGGCTCGGGGCGGGGAGCTGTTTTTT.

This clonotype was detected only a few times. One junction end does not reproduce the germline sequence, and a read error may be involved. This sequence joins TRBV14 and TRBJ2-7, with 7 bases lining up with TRBD1. The CDR3 has 13 amino acids. The germline V gene encodes CDR1 SGHDN and CDR2 FVKESK. The CDR3 DNA is TGCGCCAGCAGCCCTGGGACAGTCTACGAGCAGTACTTC. It codes for CASSPGTVYEQYF. The variable domain in full, completed from reference TRBV14 and TRBJ2-7, reads EAGVTQFPSHSVIEKGQTVTLRCDPISGHDNLYWYRRVMGKEIKFLLHFVKESKQDESGMPNNRFLAERTGGTYSTLKVQPAELEDSGVYFCASSPGTVYEQYFGPGTRLTVT.

This clonotype was counted only a few times. CDR3 sequence: CASSLEGQGGGKTQYF. CDR3 in DNA: TGCGCCAGCAGCTTGGAGGGTCAGGGGGGCGGGAAGACCCAGTACTTC. This chain joins TRBV5-1 and TRBJ2-5; perhaps TRBD1 as D (7 bases). Per the germline V gene, CDR1 is SGHRS and CDR2 is YFSETQ. CDR3 length: 16 residues. Trimming cost V 0 bases and J 6 bases, with 18 bases left between them.

In its sample, this clonotype was seen many times. The chain couples TRBV13 to TRBJ2-7, with 9 nucleotides matching TRBD2. V shed 5 bases, J shed 3 bases, and the junction held 8 bases outside the gene matches. From germline, CDR1 is PRHDT and CDR2 FYEKMQ (reference sequence). This CDR3 has 15 amino acids. The CDR3 loop reads CASSPGASGVYEQYF. The CDR3 coding sequence is TGTGCCAGCAGCCCAGGGGCTAGCGGGGTCTACGAGCAGTACTTC.

The chain is built from TRBV7-2 and TRBJ1-4; tentatively, D is TRBD1 (5 bases). Germline V gene sequence: CDR1 SGHTA, CDR2 FQGNSA. V dropped 1 base and J dropped 8 bases, with 8 bases sitting between them. There are 13 residues in the CDR3. In nucleotides, the CDR3 is TGTGCCAGCAGCTTAGGAGGGGAAGAAAAACTGTTTTTT. It translates to CASSLGGEEKLFF.

The chain has TRBV6-5 and TRBJ1-4; weak D call: TRBD1 (5 bases). This CDR3 region has 16 residues. V lost 0 bases to trimming and J lost 3 bases, with 11 bases between them. Per germline, CDR1 MNHEY and CDR2 SVGAGI. DNA for the CDR3: TGTGCCAGCAGTTACTCGATTTCGGGGGCTAATGAAAAACTGTTTTTT. Amino acid sequence: CASSYSISGANEKLFF.